Listed here are 15 T cell receptor beta chains from one sample, sequenced in a study of cytomegalovirus exposure and HLA in healthy donors. Generated by immunoSEQ multiplex PCR, the TCRdb table keeps only in-frame clones and is missing some. Here the sample spans about 360,000 clones, approximately 90% being singletons. Specimen: PBMCs. The receptors were sampled from a woman aged 18 to 35 in good health and CMV-seronegative.

This clone was detected once. The genes are TRBV5-1 and TRBJ1-2; the D gene is possibly TRBD1 (6 bases). Germline assignment: CDR1 SGHRS and CDR2 YFSETQ. Trimming took 1 base from V and 6 from J, leaving 16 bases between them. The CDR3 loop spans 15 amino acids. The CDR3 DNA reads TGCGCCAGCAGCTTGAGACTCGGACAGCTAGATGGCTACACCTTC. It specifies CASSLRLGQLDGYTF.

The CDR3 sequence is CASSQDQGLREQYF. The CDR3 DNA follows: TGCGCCAGCAGCCAAGACCAGGGGTTGCGCGAGCAGTACTTC. The chain combines TRBV4-1 with TRBJ2-7; tentative D call: TRBD1 (6 bases). From germline, CDR1 is MGHRA and CDR2 YSYEKL. V dropped 0 bases and J dropped 6 bases, with 12 bases sitting between them. The CDR3 is made up of 14 amino acids.

This chain uses TRBV4-1 with TRBJ2-3; TRBD2 might be the D (5 bases). The CDR3 runs 13 residues. Trimming pared 2 bases from V and 10 bases from J, leaving 13 bases between. CDR1 is MGHRA, CDR2 YSYEKL, per germline. The CDR3 bases are TGCGCCAGCAGCCAAAGGTTAGCGTGGCCGCAGTATTTT. This codes for CASSQRLAWPQYF.

This clone was counted only a few times. The rearrangement uses TRBV6-4 and TRBJ2-1, with 7 nucleotides matching TRBD1. CDR1 is MRHNA, CDR2 SNTAGT, per germline. The junction had 5 bases not matched to a gene; V was cut back by 5 bases and J by 7 bases. There are 13 residues in the CDR3. CDR3 loop: CASSPTGVNEQFF. As DNA, the CDR3 is TGTGCCAGCAGTCCTACAGGGGTGAATGAGCAGTTCTTC.

The rearrangement uses TRBV2 and TRBJ1-5; maybe TRBD1 (5 bases). Deletions cut 1 base from V and 6 bases from J, with 16 bases between. Germline-derived CDR1 and CDR2 are SNHLY and FYNNEI. The CDR3 is 16 amino acids. The CDR3 DNA sequence: TGTGCCAGCAGTGAAGGTAGAAGGACACCTTTTCAGCCCCAGCATTTT. Translating gives CASSEGRRTPFQPQHF.

This chain joins TRBV29-1 and TRBJ1-1, with a possible D match to TRBD1 (6 bases). Deletions cut 1 base from V and 11 bases from J, with 14 bases between. The CDR3 covers 12 residues. The V gene's germline CDR1 is SQVTM and CDR2 ANQGSEA. The CDR3: CSVEGNRVDAFF. The DNA of the CDR3 is TGCAGCGTTGAAGGGAACAGGGTGGATGCTTTCTTT.

Details on this clone: This CDR3 is also generated by other DNA sequences in the sample. The chain links TRBV18 to TRBJ2-2; 8 bases line up with TRBD1. This CDR3 is built from 15 residues. CDR1 and CDR2 from the germline V gene are KGHSH and LQKENI. V was clipped by 2 bases and J by 1 base; unmatched bases: 0. For the CDR3, the DNA is TGTGCCAGCTCACCAGGGACAGGGAACACCGGGGAGCTGTTTTTT. This translates into CASSPGTGNTGELFF.

The chain combines TRBV27 with TRBJ2-1; D is possibly TRBD2 (6 bases). Trimming shortened V by 6 bases and J by 4 bases, and 16 bases separated the two germline ends. Germline assignment: CDR1 MNHEY and CDR2 SMNVEV (reference sequence). The CDR3 has 15 amino acids. This CDR3 is CASSLGSPLYNEQFF. As DNA, the CDR3 is TGTGCCAGCAGCCTCGGGAGCCCCCTTTACAATGAGCAGTTCTTC.

The chain uses TRBV5-4 and TRBJ2-5, with 8 bases matching TRBD1. The CDR3 consists of 16 residues. Losses at the gene ends were 2 bases for V and 4 bases for J; bases not matched to a gene: 10. Germline values: CDR1 SGHNT, CDR2 YYREEE (reference sequence). This CDR3 reads CASSFGDRGVGETQYF. The CDR3 nucleotides are TGTGCCAGCAGCTTCGGTGACAGGGGCGTAGGAGAGACCCAGTACTTC.

V is TRBV6-6 and J is TRBJ1-2, with no clear D. The CDR3 is made up of 13 amino acids. Trimming removed 5 bases from V and 4 bases from J, with 11 bases in between. Germline loops: CDR1 MNHNY, CDR2 SVGAGI (reference sequence). CDR3 amino acids: CASSNPQSYGYTF. CDR3 nucleotides: TGTGCCAGCAGTAACCCACAGTCCTATGGCTACACCTTC.

The V gene is TRBV29-1, the J gene TRBJ2-1; D unresolved. Germline lookup yields CDR1 SQVTM and CDR2 ANQGSEA. V dropped 1 base and J dropped 4 bases, with 11 bases sitting between them. The CDR3 totals 14 residues. The CDR3 is CSVEAHIRYNEQFF. Written as DNA, the CDR3 is TGCAGCGTTGAAGCGCATATTCGGTACAATGAGCAGTTCTTC.

The V gene is TRBV4-1, the J gene TRBJ2-7; 12 bases map to TRBD2. V lost 4 bases to trimming and J lost 2 bases; unmatched junction nucleotides: 3. CDR1 is MGHRA, CDR2 YSYEKL, per germline. This CDR3 comprises 15 residues. The CDR3 loop reads CASSPRLAGAYEQYF. CDR3 nucleotide sequence: TGCGCCAGCAGCCCGAGACTAGCGGGAGCCTACGAGCAGTACTTC.

This chain connects TRBV18 to TRBJ1-2, with unresolved D. CDR1 and CDR2 from the germline V gene are KGHSH and LQKENI. The length of the CDR3 is 12 residues. The V gene lost 3 bases and the J gene lost 6 bases, with 8 bases spanning the gap. CDR3 amino acids: CASSPEAHGYTF. Written as DNA, the CDR3 is TGTGCCAGCTCACCGGAGGCTCATGGCTACACCTTC.

Only one count was recorded for this clone. The chain carries TRBV5-6 and TRBJ2-5, with 7 bases aligning to TRBD2. V lost 2 bases to trimming and J lost 1 base; unmatched junction nucleotides: 5. Germline CDR1 SGHDT, CDR2 YYEEEE. The CDR3 has 15 residues. Written as DNA, the CDR3 is TGTGCCAGCAGCTTTTCGGGGGGACCCCAAGAGACCCAGTACTTC. Translation gives CASSFSGGPQETQYF.

V and J are TRBV6-1 and TRBJ1-2, with a possible D match to TRBD1 (6 bases). The CDR3 consists of 14 residues. Germline V gene lookup returns CDR1 MNHNS and CDR2 SASEGT. V lost 7 bases and J 5 bases, leaving 17 bases between the germline ends. In nucleotides, the CDR3 is TGTGCCAGCACACCCCAGGACAGACGTTATGGCTACACCTTC. Its protein is CASTPQDRRYGYTF.